The 18 T cell receptor beta chains given below trace back to one sample, sequenced in a study of T-cell reconstitution after alpha-beta-depleted transplantation in children. Using unique molecular identifiers, the investigators prepared the TCRbeta library. One entry per CDR3 protein, called by TCRdb with MiXCR from the PCR reads. The sample has around 360,000 distinct CDR3 sequences; 10% are singletons. The material was PBMCs from the stem cell graft donor, obtained from the stem cell graft. The receptors were sampled from a human donor who donated a stem cell graft to a child with acute lymphoblastic leukemia.

CDR3 loop: CASSHKVDRANYGYTF. DNA for the CDR3: TGCGCCAGCAGCCACAAAGTTGACAGGGCGAACTATGGCTACACCTTC. The chain is built from TRBV4-1 and TRBJ1-2, with TRBD1 identical over 7 bases. Unmatched junction bases numbered 9, after V lost 3 bases and J lost 2 bases. CDR3 length: 16 residues. CDR1 and CDR2 from the germline V gene are MGHRA and YSYEKL.

This clonotype was recorded a few times. This chain connects TRBV7-3 to TRBJ2-2; TRBD2 is a possible D gene (6 bases). Germline CDR1 SGHTA, CDR2 FQGTGA. This CDR3 spans 17 amino acids. Trimming pared 2 bases from V and 0 bases from J, leaving 13 bases between. The CDR3 loop reads CASSLGSSASNTGELFF. CDR3 DNA: TGTGCCAGCAGCTTAGGGTCTAGCGCCTCGAACACCGGGGAGCTGTTTTTT.

The chain uses TRBV29-1 and TRBJ2-7; the match to TRBD2 covers 9 bases. The CDR3 extends over 13 amino acids. CDR1 is SQVTM, CDR2 ANQGSEA, per germline. V lost 5 bases and J lost 6; bases outside the gene matches: 8. CDR3 coding DNA: TGCAGCGTTACCGGGACTAGCAATTTCGAGCAGTACTTC. It is translated as CSVTGTSNFEQYF.

This clonotype was counted between two and nine times. The chain is built from TRBV30 and TRBJ2-2; D is ambiguous. CDR1 and CDR2 (germline): GTSNPN, SVGIG (reference sequence). The CDR3 consists of 13 residues. V shed 2 bases and J shed 2 bases, with 6 bases lying between them. The DNA of the CDR3 is TGTGCCTGGAGTAAAATCAACACCGGGGAGCTGTTTTTT. Amino acids: CAWSKINTGELFF.

The V gene is TRBV7-2, the J gene TRBJ2-3; no clear D gene. The CDR3 runs to 12 residues. V was cut by 4 bases and J by 8 bases, with 10 bases left in between. Germline V gene lookup returns CDR1 SGHTA and CDR2 FQGNSA. The CDR3 DNA reads TGTGCCAGCAGCTCAAACCCCGCTACGCAGTATTTT. It encodes CASSSNPATQYF.

The chain carries TRBV4-3 and TRBJ1-3, with TRBD1 identical over 7 bases. The CDR3 consists of 16 residues. Germline assignment: CDR1 LGHNA and CDR2 YSLEER. Germline trimming cut 0 bases from V and 4 bases from J; bases unmatched to any gene: 6. Here the CDR3 reads CASSQDYPGGGNTIYF. DNA for the CDR3: TGCGCCAGCAGCCAAGATTATCCAGGGGGAGGAAACACCATATATTTT.

This clonotype appeared many times. The V call is TRBV7-9, the J call TRBJ1-1; weak D call: TRBD1 (5 bases). Trimming stripped 1 base from V and 3 bases from J, with 12 bases between. The CDR3 length is 15 residues. Per germline, CDR1 SEHNR and CDR2 FQNEAQ (reference sequence). The CDR3 region has the DNA TGTGCCAGCAGCTTAGGGGCAGGGTGGGACACTGAAGCTTTCTTT. The encoded protein is CASSLGAGWDTEAFF.

V and J are TRBV20-1 and TRBJ2-5, with D possibly matching TRBD1 (6 bases). From germline, CDR1 is DFQATT and CDR2 SNEGSKA (reference sequence). This CDR3 has 15 amino acids. With 0 bases removed from V and 2 bases from J, the gap between germline ends came to 13 bases. The CDR3 DNA sequence: TGCAGTGCTAGAGAATGGGGACATATGCAAGAGACCCAGTACTTC. Translating it yields CSAREWGHMQETQYF.

A few counts support this clonotype. The chain has TRBV27 and TRBJ1-5; D call uncertain. The V end was cut by 2 bases, the J end by 3 bases, with 11 bases between. This CDR3 spans 15 amino acids. Germline V gene data show CDR1 as MNHEY and CDR2 as SMNVEV (reference sequence). The CDR3 bases are TGTGCCAGCAGTTTAGGGCAGGCTCCCAATCAGCCCCAGCATTTT. This translates into CASSLGQAPNQPQHF.

In its sample, this clonotype was seen a few times. The chain employs TRBV5-1 and TRBJ2-3; D gene unclear. Per the germline V gene, CDR1 is SGHRS and CDR2 is YFSETQ. V was pared by 1 base and J by 4 bases, with 10 bases between. This CDR3 spans 14 amino acids. In DNA form, the CDR3 reads TGCGCCAGCAGCTTGAGGGCAGGAGCAGATACGCAGTATTTT. This codes for CASSLRAGADTQYF.

This clonotype was seen many times. The V and J genes are TRBV12-3 or TRBV12-4 and TRBJ1-5; weak D call: TRBD1 (5 bases). V lost 5 bases to trimming and J lost 0 bases, with 14 bases between them. The CDR3 spans 16 residues. The CDR3 region is CASSPGAGGSNQPQHF. The CDR3 region has the DNA TGTGCCAGCAGTCCCGGCGCGGGGGGTAGCAATCAGCCCCAGCATTTT.

This clonotype came up many times. The chain is built from TRBV6-2 or TRBV6-3 and TRBJ2-7; no clear D. Germline assignment: CDR1 MNHEY and CDR2 SVGEGT. CDR3 size: 13 residues. Deletions cut 0 bases from V and 2 bases from J, with 5 bases between. The CDR3: CASSYSGPYEQYF. DNA of the CDR3: TGTGCCAGCAGTTACTCCGGTCCCTACGAGCAGTACTTC.

This clonotype was seen only a few times. The CDR3 DNA reads TGCGCCAGCAGCCCACCGGGGGGAAATGAAGCTTTCTTT. This encodes CASSPPGGNEAFF. The genes are TRBV5-1 and TRBJ1-1; a weak D match, TRBD1 (5 bases). CDR3 length equals 13 residues. Germline V gene data show CDR1 as SGHRS and CDR2 as YFSETQ. V lost 4 bases and J lost 7, with 14 bases in between.

CDR3 amino acids: CASQRESTGELFF. The CDR3 nucleotides are TGTGCCAGCCAGCGGGAGAGCACCGGGGAGCTGTTTTTT. The rearrangement links TRBV6-6 to TRBJ2-2; 8 bases fit TRBD2. This CDR3 is built from 13 residues. V trimming: 8 bases; J trimming: 4 bases; junction bases outside the gene matches: 3. Germline CDR1 is MNHNY and CDR2 is SVGAGI (reference sequence).

This chain links TRBV9 with TRBJ2-7; TRBD2 matches 7 bases. The length of the CDR3 is 15 residues. V shed 2 bases, J shed 2 bases, and the junction held 7 bases outside the gene matches. CDR1 and CDR2 from the germline V gene are SGDLS and YYNGEE. The CDR3: CASSVASGNPYEQYF. DNA of the CDR3: TGTGCCAGCAGCGTCGCTAGCGGAAATCCCTACGAGCAGTACTTC. The full variable domain, completed using reference TRBV9 and TRBJ2-7, is DSGVTQTPKHLITATGQRVTLRCSPRSGDLSVYWYQQSLDQGLQFLIQYYNGEERAKGNILERFSAQQFPDLHSELNLSSLELGDSALYFCASSVASGNPYEQYFGPGTRLTVT.

The chain uses TRBV24-1 and TRBJ2-1; 14 nucleotides align to TRBD2. Trimming at V came to 1 base and at J to 9 bases, leaving 7 bases not matched to a gene. Per the germline V gene, CDR1 is KGHDR and CDR2 is SFDVKD. The CDR3 extends over 17 amino acids. The CDR3 reads CATSDLTGTSGSSEQFF. CDR3 sequence (DNA): TGTGCCACCAGTGATTTAACCGGGACTAGCGGGAGTAGTGAGCAGTTCTTC.

This clonotype was detected only a few times. The chain combines TRBV29-1 with TRBJ2-3; 7 bases align to TRBD1. Germline V gives CDR1 SQVTM, CDR2 ANQGSEA. CDR3 length: 14 residues. V gave up 4 bases and J gave up 0 bases; unmatched junction bases: 4. CDR3 nucleotide sequence: TGCAGCGTTGCGGGACAGTCTAGCACAGATACGCAGTATTTT. Translating gives CSVAGQSSTDTQYF.

This clonotype showed up just a few times. This rearrangement joins TRBV7-9 to TRBJ2-7; D remains unclear. CDR3 length: 13 residues. V lost 5 bases, J lost 4 bases, and 12 bases lay in between. Germline-derived CDR1 and CDR2 are SEHNR and FQNEAQ (reference sequence). CDR3 DNA sequence: TGTGCCAGCAGCCCCCTCCCAGCTTACGAGCAGTACTTC. It is translated as CASSPLPAYEQYF.